This is a list of T cell receptor beta chains from one sample in a study of T cell responses to AZD1222 COVID-19 vaccine. Profiling relied on immunoSEQ multiplex PCR, and the TCRdb table lists in-frame clones only, not all of them. The data show 140,000 to 150,000 clones, 93% seen once. The sequencing here drew on peripheral blood, taken after recovery from COVID-19. Receptors originate from an adult who had recovered from COVID-19. The CDR3 runs from the conserved cysteine through the conserved F or W. A D gene is named only where the DNA matches it firmly. Size values are once, few and many counts, or a class for expanded clones, and some rows have none.

V	length	D	J	size	DNA	CDR3
TRBV19	15	TRBD2	TRBJ2-1	once	TGTGCCAGTAGTATCAGACTAGCGGGGAGCCATGAGCAGTTCTTC	CASSIRLAGSHEQFF
TRBV19	15	-	TRBJ2-7	-	TGTGCCAGTAGTATTACCTCCGACCAATCCTACGAGCAGTACTTC	CASSITSDQSYEQYF
TRBV7-9	19	TRBD2	TRBJ2-6	-	TGTGCCAGCAGCAACCCTAAGGGACTAGCGGGCTCTGGGGCCAACGTCCTGACTTTC	CASSNPKGLAGSGANVLTF
TRBV7-9	16	-	TRBJ1-2	-	TGTGCCAGCGGACTCTTGCGGGGCCCCTTTAACTATGGCTACACCTTC	CASGLLRGPFNYGYTF
TRBV5-5	12	-	TRBJ2-7	-	TGTGCCAGCACCACTCCCGGTTCCGCGGGACGTTTC	CASTTPGSAGRF
TRBV5-4	15	TRBD1	TRBJ2-2	once	TGTGCCAGCAGTCTGGACAGGGGGCGAACCGGGGAGCTGTTTTTT	CASSLDRGRTGELFF
TRBV9	13	TRBD2	TRBJ2-7	-	TGTGCCAGCAGCGCGGGACTAGCGGCCGAGCAGTACTTC	CASSAGLAAEQYF
TRBV13	13	-	TRBJ2-7	-	TGTGCCAGCAGCTTTGAAAGGGGCTACGAGCAGTACTTC	CASSFERGYEQYF
TRBV7-9	17	-	TRBJ1-6	-	TGTGCCAGCAGCTTTAACTCCAGGGTTAACTATAATTCACCCCTCCACTTT	CASSFNSRVNYNSPLHF
TRBV5-1	14	-	TRBJ2-7	-	TGCGCCAGCAGCTTCCCAGACGCTTCCTACGAGCAGTACTTC	CASSFPDASYEQYF
TRBV5-1	16	TRBD2	TRBJ2-3	-	TGCGCCAGCAGCACCGAAGCGGGAAGGGGTACAGATACGCAGTATTTT	CASSTEAGRGTDTQYF
TRBV3-1/TRBV3-2	13	-	TRBJ2-1	-	TGTGCCAGCAGCCAAGGGGGTTACAATGAGCAGTTCTTC	CASSQGGYNEQFF
TRBV14	14	-	TRBJ1-2	-	TGTGCCAGCAGCCAAGGGGTCACTAACTATGGCTACACCTTC	CASSQGVTNYGYTF
TRBV28	15	-	TRBJ1-3	-	TGTGCCAGCAGTTTATACAGCAGCTCTGGAAACACCATATATTTT	CASSLYSSSGNTIYF
TRBV19	16	TRBD1	TRBJ2-1	-	TGTGCCAGTAGTATAGATGGGACAGGGGTCTACAATGAGCAGTTCTTC	CASSIDGTGVYNEQFF
TRBV6-6	16	-	TRBJ1-6	-	TGTGCCAGCAGTTACGCGGCCGTCAGGGAGTTGTCACCCCTCCACTTT	CASSYAAVRELSPLHF
TRBV5-1	15	-	TRBJ1-4	-	TGCGCCAGCAGCTTGGGGGTCAAAGAAAATGAAAAACTGTTTTTT	CASSLGVKENEKLFF
TRBV28	17	TRBD2	TRBJ2-3	-	TGTGCCAGCGGACTATGGGTAGCGGGAGGGAGAGCAGATACGCAGTATTTT	CASGLWVAGGRADTQYF
TRBV13	14	-	TRBJ2-7	once	TGTGCCAGCAGCTTCCCAAGTTATCGTTACGAGCAGTACTTC	CASSFPSYRYEQYF
TRBV5-1	15	TRBD2	TRBJ2-7	-	TGCGCCAGCAGCTTCGAACTAGCGGCGACCTACGAGCAGTACTTC	CASSFELAATYEQYF
TRBV6-5	16	-	TRBJ2-1	-	TGTGCCAGCAGTTACTCGCTCATAGCGATCTACAATGAGCAGTTCTTC	CASSYSLIAIYNEQFF
TRBV28	17	TRBD1	TRBJ1-2	-	TGTGCCAGCAGTCTCCTTTTAAACAGGGGTTCAAACTATGGCTACACCTTC	CASSLLLNRGSNYGYTF
TRBV2	13	-	TRBJ2-1	-	TGTGCCAGCAGTATCGACAGTTACAATGAGCAGTTCTTC	CASSIDSYNEQFF
TRBV9	15	TRBD1	TRBJ2-3	-	TGTGCCAGCAGCGTAGCGCAGGGGGCCGCAGATACGCAGTATTTT	CASSVAQGAADTQYF
TRBV3-1/TRBV3-2	15	-	TRBJ2-3	-	TGTGCCAGCAGCCAGACCACGATCCTCACAGATACGCAGTATTTT	CASSQTTILTDTQYF
TRBV5-1	15	-	TRBJ2-1	-	TGCGCCAGCAGCTTGAACGGGGAAGGGGCGAATGAGCAGTTCTTC	CASSLNGEGANEQFF
TRBV30	17	-	TRBJ1-6	-	TGTGCCTGGAGTGTATATGGTGGAATAGGAAAAAATTCACCCCTCCACTTT	CAWSVYGGIGKNSPLHF
TRBV19	14	-	TRBJ1-1	-	TGTGCCAGTAGTAGACAGGCTTTGAACACTGAAGCTTTCTTT	CASSRQALNTEAFF
TRBV2	14	TRBD1	TRBJ2-5	-	TGTGCCAGCAGCTTCACAGGGGGCTGGGAGACCCAGTACTTC	CASSFTGGWETQYF
TRBV20-1	14	TRBD2	TRBJ2-7	-	TGCAGTGCTGGTGTTAGCGGGATCTCCTACGAGCAGTACTTC	CSAGVSGISYEQYF
TRBV25-1	15	-	TRBJ2-1	-	TGTGCCAGCAGTGATCCAGTGAATTTGCACAATGAGCAGTTCTTC	CASSDPVNLHNEQFF
TRBV7-9	14	-	TRBJ2-2	-	TGTGCCAGCAGCATAAGCGGAAACACCGGGGAGCTGTTTTTT	CASSISGNTGELFF
TRBV5-1	15	-	TRBJ2-1	once	TGCGCCAGCAGCTTGGTTGGGAACAGGGGAGGGGAGCAGTTCTTC	CASSLVGNRGGEQFF
TRBV24-1	13	-	TRBJ2-1	-	TGTGCCACCAGTGATGCCGCCCAGATTGAGCAGTTCTTC	CATSDAAQIEQFF
TRBV3-1/TRBV3-2	14	-	TRBJ2-3	-	TGTGCCAGCAGCCAAGTAGTATTGGCAGATACGCAGTATTTT	CASSQVVLADTQYF
TRBV27	15	-	TRBJ1-4	once	TGTGCCAGCAGTTTTTGGGGGGCAACTAATGAAAAACTGTTTTTT	CASSFWGATNEKLFF
TRBV28	14	TRBD2	TRBJ2-7	-	TGTGCCAGCAGGGAGGAGCGGGATGCCTACGAGCAGTACTTC	CASREERDAYEQYF
TRBV6-5	14	-	TRBJ2-7	-	TGTGCCAGCGGCCATCGGGACCGGAGAAGCGAGCAGTACTTC	CASGHRDRRSEQYF
TRBV6-5	13	-	TRBJ2-7	-	TGTGCCAGCAGTCCGGACAGTATCTACGAGCAGTACTTC	CASSPDSIYEQYF
TRBV7-9	17	TRBD1	TRBJ1-1	-	TGTGCCAGCAGCTTGGCTGTTTCTGACAGGGCGAACACTGAAGCTTTCTTT	CASSLAVSDRANTEAFF
TRBV3-1/TRBV3-2	16	-	TRBJ2-3	-	TGTGCCAGCAGCCAAGTAGAGGCCTTAGGCACAGATACGCAGTATTTT	CASSQVEALGTDTQYF
TRBV19	14	-	TRBJ2-6	-	TGTGCCAGTAAACCGACCTCTGGGGCCAACGTCCTGACTTTC	CASKPTSGANVLTF
TRBV2	12	-	TRBJ1-4	few	TGTGCCAGCAGCATAATTAATGAAAAACTGTTTTTT	CASSIINEKLFF
TRBV28	12	-	TRBJ1-5	-	TGTGCCAGCAGTTTATCGAGACCGCCCCAGCATTTT	CASSLSRPPQHF
TRBV5-1	17	-	TRBJ1-6	-	TGCGCCAGCAGCTTTGGCCCAGGGGAAGGGGGGAATTCACCCCTCCACTTT	CASSFGPGEGGNSPLHF
TRBV24-1	15	-	TRBJ2-3	-	TGTGCCACCAGTGATTTGGTTGGGCTGAGGCCTACGCAGTATTTT	CATSDLVGLRPTQYF
TRBV5-6	15	TRBD1	TRBJ1-2	-	TGTGCCAGCAGCTTGGGACCCGACAGGGGCTATGGCTACACCTTC	CASSLGPDRGYGYTF
TRBV5-1	15	TRBD1	TRBJ1-1	-	TGCGCCAGCATCACACAGGGGCCGCGGGGCACTGAAGCTTTCTTT	CASITQGPRGTEAFF
TRBV18	18	TRBD2	TRBJ2-5	once	TGTGCCAGCTCGCCACCGGGACTAGCGGGAGGTTCCAAAGAGACCCAGTACTTC	CASSPPGLAGGSKETQYF
TRBV6-5	15	-	TRBJ2-7	-	TGTGCCAGCAGTTACGCCATGGGGGTTCTCTACGAGCAGTACTTC	CASSYAMGVLYEQYF
TRBV13	17	TRBD2	TRBJ2-1	-	TGTGCCAGCAGCTTAGAGAATCGCAGGACTAGCGGGAATGAGCAGTTCTTC	CASSLENRRTSGNEQFF
TRBV2	12	TRBD1	TRBJ1-1	-	TGTGCCAGCAGTGAGACGGACAGGGAAGCTTTCTTT	CASSETDREAFF
TRBV11-2	14	-	TRBJ2-1	-	TGTGCCAGCAGCTTCGAGGACGACTACAATGAGCAGTTCTTC	CASSFEDDYNEQFF
TRBV9	14	-	TRBJ2-5	-	TGTGCCAGCACCCGAGGAGGAGTGGGGGAGACCCAGTACTTC	CASTRGGVGETQYF
TRBV28	15	-	TRBJ1-2	once	TGTGCCAGCAGTTCGTCATGGGGTCCCTTCGGTGGCTACACCTTC	CASSSSWGPFGGYTF
TRBV5-1	13	TRBD1	TRBJ1-4	-	TGCGCCAGTTCGACAGGGAGGGGAGAAAAACTGTTTTTT	CASSTGRGEKLFF
TRBV5-1	14	TRBD1	TRBJ2-1	-	TGCGCCAGCAGCTTGGGGCAGGGGGCGAGGGAGCAGTTCTTC	CASSLGQGAREQFF
TRBV5-6	12	-	TRBJ2-1	-	TGTGCCAGCAGCTTGGCCAAAATGGGGCTGTTCTTC	CASSLAKMGLFF
TRBV9	13	-	TRBJ2-7	-	TGTGCCAGCAGCGTAGGGCCCGGGATCGAGCAGTACTTC	CASSVGPGIEQYF
TRBV7-6	15	-	TRBJ1-1	-	TGTGCCAGCAGCTTAGAACGCGACATGAACACTGAAGCTTTCTTT	CASSLERDMNTEAFF